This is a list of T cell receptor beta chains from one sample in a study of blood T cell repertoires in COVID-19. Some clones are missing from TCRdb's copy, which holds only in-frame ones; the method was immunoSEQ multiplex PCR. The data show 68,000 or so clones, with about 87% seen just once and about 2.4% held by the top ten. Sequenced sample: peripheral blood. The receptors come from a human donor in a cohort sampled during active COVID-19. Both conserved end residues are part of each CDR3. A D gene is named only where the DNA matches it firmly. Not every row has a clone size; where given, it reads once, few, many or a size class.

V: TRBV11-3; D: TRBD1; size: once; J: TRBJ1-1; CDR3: CASSLTGQKLPEAFF; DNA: TGTGCCAGCAGCTTAACGGGACAGAAGCTTCCTGAAGCTTTCTTT
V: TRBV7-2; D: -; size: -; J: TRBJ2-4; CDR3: CASSRAPEGAKNIQYF; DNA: TGTGCCAGCAGCCGCGCGCCAGAGGGAGCCAAAAACATTCAGTACTTC
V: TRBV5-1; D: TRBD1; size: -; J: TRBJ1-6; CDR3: CASSPDPGQGNSPLHF; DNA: TGCGCCAGCAGCCCGGATCCGGGACAGGGGAATTCACCCCTCCACTTT
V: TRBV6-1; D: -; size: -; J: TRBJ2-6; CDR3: CASSEALTATSSGANVLTF; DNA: TGTGCCAGCAGTGAAGCTCTAACTGCCACTTCCTCTGGGGCCAACGTCCTGACTTTC
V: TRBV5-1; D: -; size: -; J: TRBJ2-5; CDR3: CASSPWAGPEETQYF; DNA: TGCGCCAGCAGCCCTTGGGCAGGTCCTGAGGAGACCCAGTACTTC
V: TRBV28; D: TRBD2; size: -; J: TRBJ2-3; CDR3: CATLIGGTITDTQYF; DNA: TGTGCCACCCTAATTGGGGGGACTATAACAGATACGCAGTATTTT
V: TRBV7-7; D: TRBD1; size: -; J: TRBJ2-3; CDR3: CASSPRGPSTDTQYF; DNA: TGTGCTAGCAGCCCCAGGGGGCCTAGCACAGATACGCAGTATTTT
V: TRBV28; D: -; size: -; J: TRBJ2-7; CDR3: CASSIDSYEQYF; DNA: TGTGCCAGCAGTATTGACAGTTACGAGCAGTACTTC
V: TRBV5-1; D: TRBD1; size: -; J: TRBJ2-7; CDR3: CASSSSGTGAYEQYF; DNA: TGCGCCAGCAGCTCCTCCGGGACAGGGGCCTACGAGCAGTACTTC
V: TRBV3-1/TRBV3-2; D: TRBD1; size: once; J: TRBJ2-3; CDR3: CASSQEPTGADTQYF; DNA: TGTGCCAGCAGCCAAGAGCCGACAGGGGCAGATACGCAGTATTTT
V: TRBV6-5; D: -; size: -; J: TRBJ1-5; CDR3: CASGEGFGQPQHF; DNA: TGTGCCAGCGGGGAGGGGTTCGGGCAGCCCCAGCATTTT
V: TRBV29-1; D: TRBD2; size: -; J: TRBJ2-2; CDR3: CSVVSGRDTGELFF; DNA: TGCAGCGTTGTCAGCGGGAGGGACACCGGGGAGCTGTTTTTT
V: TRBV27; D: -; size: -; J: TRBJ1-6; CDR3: CASTFSRQSSYNSPLHF; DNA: TGTGCCAGCACTTTTTCGCGGCAGAGCTCCTATAATTCACCCCTCCACTTT